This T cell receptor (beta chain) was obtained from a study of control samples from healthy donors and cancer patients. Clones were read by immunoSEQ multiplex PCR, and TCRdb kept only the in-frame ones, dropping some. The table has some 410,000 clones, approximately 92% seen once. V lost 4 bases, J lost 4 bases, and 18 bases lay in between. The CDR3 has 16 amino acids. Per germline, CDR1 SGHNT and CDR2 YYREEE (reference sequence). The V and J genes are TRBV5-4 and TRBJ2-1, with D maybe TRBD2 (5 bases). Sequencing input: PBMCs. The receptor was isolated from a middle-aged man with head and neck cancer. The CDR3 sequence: CASSPPGRAVYNEQFF. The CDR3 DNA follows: TGTGCCAGCAGCCCTCCGGGTCGAGCGGTGTACAATGAGCAGTTCTTC.